The 29 T cell receptor beta chains reported below all come from one sample, sequenced in a study of CD8 T cells in ankylosing spondylitis. No cognate antigen is known for these TCRs. TCRdb analysed the 5' RACE reads with MiXCR anew, one entry per CDR3 protein. Among 650,000 to 800,000 distinct CDR3 sequences listed, around a fifth were seen once. Study-level points and caveats: Blood of patients with ankylosing spondylitis appeared to be characterized by a TCR beta motif of several highly homologous variants.

Material for sequencing was blood, either unsorted or a sorted T cell fraction (not recorded which). All receptors derive from a male donor with ankylosing spondylitis.

V gene TRBV9 combines with J gene TRBJ2-1; TRBD2 agrees at 7 bases. The CDR3 runs 16 residues. Germline CDR1 is SGDLS and CDR2 is YYNGEE. V trimming: 0 bases; J trimming: 4 bases; junction bases outside the gene matches: 7. CDR3 bases: TGTGCCAGCAGCGTAGCTACGGGGGGAAGATACAATGAGCAGTTCTTC. Its translation is CASSVATGGRYNEQFF.

The chain carries TRBV25-1 and TRBJ2-1; unclear D gene. In germline, CDR1 is MGHDK, CDR2 SYGVNS. The V and J ends lost 3 bases and 7 bases respectively, with 7 bases between them. This CDR3 spans 12 amino acids. CDR3 DNA sequence: TGTGCCAGCAGTGATGTCCGTAATGAGCAGTTCTTC. Its protein product is CASSDVRNEQFF.

In its sample, this clonotype was seen many times. The chain combines TRBV7-2 with TRBJ2-7; D is unresolved. The CDR3 is 14 amino acids. Germline values: CDR1 SGHTA, CDR2 FQGNSA. V was cut by 5 bases and J by 0 bases, with 11 bases left in between. The CDR3 nucleotides read TGTGCCAGCAGCCCCGGGCTGTACTCCTACGAGCAGTACTTC. Translated: CASSPGLYSYEQYF.

Remarks on this clonotype: A much more abundant neighbour one base away suggests this may be a read error. CDR3 protein: CASSETPDTQYF. DNA for the CDR3: TGTGCCAGCAGTGAGACGCCAGATACGCAGTATTTT. The chain joins TRBV27 to TRBJ2-3; no firm D call. The V gene lost 5 bases and the J gene lost 4 bases, with 7 bases spanning the gap. The CDR3 sequence is 12 residues long. Germline CDR1 and CDR2: MNHEY and SMNVEV (reference sequence).

The rearrangement uses TRBV7-2 and TRBJ2-1; D might be TRBD2 (7 bases). This CDR3 contains 15 residues. The V and J ends lost 5 bases and 4 bases respectively, with 15 bases between them. Germline V gives CDR1 SGHTA, CDR2 FQGNSA. The CDR3 sequence: CASSRSEGGYNEQFF. CDR3 DNA sequence: TGTGCCAGCAGCCGTAGCGAGGGGGGGTACAATGAGCAGTTCTTC.

The V gene is TRBV12-3 or TRBV12-4, the J gene TRBJ1-1; D is perhaps TRBD1 (6 bases). V lost 6 bases and J lost 3, with 14 bases in between. The CDR3 totals 14 residues. In DNA form, the CDR3 reads TGTGCCAGCAGCAACGCGGAGGGGGACACTGAAGCTTTCTTT. This sequence encodes CASSNAEGDTEAFF.

This clonotype came up many times. V and J are TRBV4-2 and TRBJ2-7; D not certain. The CDR3 extends over 13 amino acids. Germline values: CDR1 LGHNA, CDR2 YNFKEQ. Trimming removed 0 bases at V and 2 bases at J, with 5 bases between. CDR3 nucleotide sequence: TGTGCCAGCAGCCAAGAAACAGCCTACGAGCAGTACTTC. Amino acid sequence: CASSQETAYEQYF.

This clonotype occurred many times. The chain has TRBV29-1 and TRBJ2-2; TRBD1 aligns across 7 bases. Germline V CDR1 and CDR2: SQVTM, ANQGSEA. The CDR3 consists of 16 residues. The junction had 9 bases not matched to a gene; V was cut back by 5 bases and J by 0 bases. For the CDR3, the DNA is TGCAGCGTTAGTAGGACAGGCAAAACGAACACCGGGGAGCTGTTTTTT. Residues: CSVSRTGKTNTGELFF.

The table lists this clonotype with a few counts. V is TRBV4-3 and J is TRBJ2-3; D is unclear. In germline, CDR1 is LGHNA, CDR2 YSLEER. The ends were cut back, 3 bases at V and 4 bases at J, with 11 bases in the middle. The CDR3 runs to 14 residues. This CDR3 reads CASSHRLLADTQYF. CDR3 sequence (DNA): TGCGCCAGCAGCCACCGCCTATTAGCAGATACGCAGTATTTT.

The chain couples TRBV7-9 to TRBJ2-7; no clear D. Germline V CDR1 and CDR2: SEHNR, FQNEAQ (reference sequence). Trimming took 5 bases from V and 3 from J, leaving 11 bases between them. The CDR3 is made up of 13 amino acids. This CDR3 is CASSKDLGYEQYF. CDR3 coding DNA: TGTGCCAGCAGCAAAGACTTAGGCTACGAGCAGTACTTC. Looking up the rest from reference TRBV7-9 and TRBJ2-7 gives the full variable domain: DTGVSQNPRHKITKRGQNVTFRCDPISEHNRLYWYRQTLGQGPEFLTYFQNEAQLEKSRLLSDRFSAERPKGSFSTLEIQRTEQGDSAMYLCASSKDLGYEQYFGPGTRLTVT.

This clonotype was seen many times. At one end the junction does not follow the germline gene, possibly because of a read error. The chain employs TRBV12-3 or TRBV12-4 and TRBJ2-7, with D possibly matching TRBD2 (7 bases). There are 13 residues in the CDR3. The CDR3 DNA sequence: TGTGCCAGCAGTTTAGGGGGGGGCAGTCGACGTCACTTC. It encodes CASSLGGGSRRHF.

The CDR3 coding sequence is TGTGCCACCAGCAGACAGGGGATCTACACAGATACGCAGTATTTT. Translation gives CATSRQGIYTDTQYF. The chain is built from TRBV15 and TRBJ2-3, with D perhaps TRBD1 (6 bases). Germline V gives CDR1 LNHNV, CDR2 YYDKDF (reference sequence). The CDR3 is 15 residues long. Trimming cost V 2 bases and J 2 bases, with 11 bases left between them.

This chain's CDR3 is CASSLNAVEQYF. CDR3 in DNA: TGTGCCAGCAGCTTGAACGCGGTGGAGCAGTACTTC. The V gene is TRBV5-4, the J gene TRBJ2-7; D is unresolved. The CDR3 has 12 amino acids. Germline CDR1 SGHNT, CDR2 YYREEE (reference sequence). Trimming left V 1 base short and J 7 bases short, with 9 bases between.

V usage is TRBV20-1 and J usage is TRBJ2-1; 13 bases align to TRBD2. The ends lost 0 bases at V and 5 bases at J; junction bases unmatched: 1. Germline CDR1 and CDR2: DFQATT and SNEGSKA (reference sequence). CDR3 length equals 15 residues. The CDR3 sequence: CSARDGTSGDNEQFF. Here the CDR3 DNA reads TGCAGTGCTAGAGACGGGACTAGCGGGGACAATGAGCAGTTCTTC.

The chain combines TRBV14 with TRBJ1-1; D is undetermined. CDR1 is SGHDN, CDR2 FVKESK, per germline. V lost 0 bases and J 4 bases, leaving 21 bases between the germline ends. The CDR3 runs to 18 residues. DNA of the CDR3: TGTGCCAGCAGCCAAGATTTCGTGAGGGTTTTCGGTGTCACTGAAGCTTTCTTT. It is translated as CASSQDFVRVFGVTEAFF. Variable domain in full (rest from reference TRBV14 and TRBJ1-1): EAGVTQFPSHSVIEKGQTVTLRCDPISGHDNLYWYRRVMGKEIKFLLHFVKESKQDESGMPNNRFLAERTGGTYSTLKVQPAELEDSGVYFCASSQDFVRVFGVTEAFFGQGTRLTVV.

This clonotype was detected only a few times. The genes are TRBV20-1 and TRBJ2-1, with 7 bases aligning to TRBD1. Germline V CDR1 and CDR2: DFQATT, SNEGSKA (reference sequence). The CDR3 is made up of 17 amino acids. Unmatched junction bases numbered 13, after V lost 3 bases and J lost 2 bases. CDR3 DNA: TGCAGTGCTAGTCGAGACAGGGTCGGGGCACCCTACAATGAGCAGTTCTTC. Translating gives CSASRDRVGAPYNEQFF.

The chain joins TRBV9 to TRBJ2-3; D is unresolved. Per germline, CDR1 SGDLS and CDR2 YYNGEE. The CDR3 runs to 14 residues. Trimming shortened V by 3 bases and J by 5 bases, and 13 bases separated the two germline ends. The CDR3 sequence is CASSDPLHEDTQYF. CDR3 nucleotide sequence: TGTGCCAGCAGCGATCCCCTTCACGAAGATACGCAGTATTTT.

This clonotype was counted ten times or more. This chain connects TRBV4-3 to TRBJ2-2; D remains unclear. The V gene's germline CDR1 is LGHNA and CDR2 YSLEER. The CDR3 extends over 15 amino acids. Between the trimmed V and J ends, which lost 0 bases and 2 bases, there was a span of 7 bases. The CDR3: CASSQDRPNTGELFF. The CDR3 DNA follows: TGCGCCAGCAGCCAAGATCGACCAAACACCGGGGAGCTGTTTTTT.

This clonotype was observed a handful of times. In DNA, the CDR3 is TGCAGCGTTGAACCTCGGGAGGGAGTTTGGTATGAGCAGTTCTTC. It translates to CSVEPREGVWYEQFF. The chain couples TRBV29-1 to TRBJ2-1, with 8 bases identical to TRBD2. V gave up 2 bases and J gave up 8 bases; unmatched junction bases: 11. CDR1 is SQVTM and CDR2 is ANQGSEA in the germline V gene. The CDR3 has 15 amino acids.

This clonotype turned up a few times. This rearrangement joins TRBV4-1 to TRBJ2-7; D is unclear. Per germline, CDR1 MGHRA and CDR2 YSYEKL. CDR3 length: 16 amino acids. The germline V and J ends were trimmed by 0 bases and 4 bases, with 16 bases remaining between them. CDR3 sequence (DNA): TGCGCCAGCAGCCAAGAGCCGGGCCGCGTTTTATACGAGCAGTACTTC. The encoded protein is CASSQEPGRVLYEQYF.

The chain combines TRBV10-3 with TRBJ2-3, with no clear D. This CDR3 has 14 amino acids. CDR1 and CDR2 from the germline V gene are ENHRY and SYGVKD. V was clipped by 3 bases and J by 3 bases, with 10 bases between them. In DNA, the CDR3 is TGTGCCATCAGTGATAGGGAAAGTACAGATACGCAGTATTTT. Its translation: CAISDRESTDTQYF.

This clonotype was counted between two and nine times. V is TRBV6-1 and J is TRBJ2-3; the match to TRBD2 covers 9 bases. CDR3 length equals 16 residues. V was clipped by 8 bases and J by 6 bases; unmatched bases: 15. Germline CDR1 and CDR2: MNHNS and SASEGT. CDR3: CASLAGMPPLSDTQYF. The CDR3 nucleotides are TGTGCCAGCCTAGCGGGAATGCCCCCCCTGAGTGATACGCAGTATTTT.

The chain has TRBV12-3 or TRBV12-4 and TRBJ1-5, with 7 bases fitting TRBD1. Germline trimming cut 0 bases from V and 2 bases from J; bases unmatched to any gene: 4. There are 16 residues in the CDR3. CDR3 sequence: CASSLAPGGGNQPQHF. In DNA, the CDR3 is TGTGCCAGCAGTTTAGCGCCAGGGGGAGGCAATCAGCCCCAGCATTTT.

This clonotype appeared a few times. This chain connects TRBV5-6 to TRBJ2-3, with unresolved D. This CDR3 is built from 15 residues. Germline CDR1 SGHDT, CDR2 YYEEEE. V was cut by 5 bases and J by 0 bases, with 13 bases left in between. The CDR3 region is CASSPLTDSTDTQYF. The CDR3 region has the DNA TGTGCCAGCAGTCCCCTCACCGACAGCACAGATACGCAGTATTTT.

The gene calls are TRBV20-1 and TRBJ1-4; perhaps TRBD1 as D (6 bases). V was clipped by 7 bases and J by 5 bases, with 11 bases between them. CDR1 DFQATT and CDR2 SNEGSKA come from the germline V gene (reference sequence). This CDR3 spans 12 amino acids. The DNA for the CDR3 is TGCAGTGTTGGGGGGCGGAATGAAAAACTGTTTTTT. It specifies CSVGGRNEKLFF.

The chain has TRBV7-3 and TRBJ1-1; 9 bases line up with TRBD1. The J segment lost 9 bases and the V segment lost 5 bases, leaving 7 bases of the junction unmatched. CDR3 length equals 13 residues. The germline gives CDR1 SGHTA, CDR2 FQGTGA. CDR3 in amino acids: CASSKGGTGKAFF. The CDR3 bases are TGTGCCAGCAGCAAAGGGGGGACAGGGAAAGCTTTCTTT.

The rearrangement uses TRBV9 and TRBJ2-5; D is perhaps TRBD1 or TRBD2 (5 bases each). Looked up from germline, CDR1 is SGDLS and CDR2 is YYNGEE. The V end lost 0 bases, the J end lost 5 bases, and 14 bases lay between the germline ends. The CDR3 contains 15 residues. The chain's CDR3 is CASSVGEGAGETQYF. The CDR3 coding sequence is TGTGCCAGCAGCGTAGGGGAAGGGGCGGGCGAGACCCAGTACTTC.

This clonotype showed up just a few times. The chain is built from TRBV20-1 and TRBJ2-1; TRBD2 agrees at 12 bases. This CDR3 comprises 15 residues. The trim removed 3 bases at V and 9 bases at J, leaving 9 bases unmatched. From germline, CDR1 is DFQATT and CDR2 SNEGSKA (reference sequence). The CDR3 region is CSASSGLAGTGEQFF. The CDR3 DNA reads TGCAGTGCTAGTTCAGGACTAGCGGGAACGGGTGAGCAGTTCTTC.

This clonotype was seen a handful of times. The CDR3 sequence: CASSPTRTGWTDTQYF. As DNA, the CDR3 is TGTGCCAGCAGCCCCACTAGGACAGGTTGGACAGATACGCAGTATTTT. The genes are TRBV7-6 and TRBJ2-3; 7 bases agree with TRBD1. Germline V gives CDR1 SGHVS, CDR2 FNYEAQ. The CDR3 has 16 residues. The V segment lost 5 bases and the J segment 3 bases; nucleotides outside the gene matches: 11.